Shown below are 12 T cell receptor beta chains from a single sample sequenced in a study of shared clonotypes between healthy human individuals. Data came from immunoSEQ multiplex PCR; TCRdb stores just in-frame clones and leaves some out. The sample lists more than 550,000 clones, around 90% seen once, with about 24% in the top ten. Naive-designated CD8 cells lacked CD45RO, were positively enriched for CCR7, and omitted terminally differentiated effector memory CD45RA+ cells. Sequences were obtained from naive CD8+ T cells sorted from blood. These receptors originate from a man younger than 45 in good health.

The chain joins TRBV7-9 to TRBJ2-1; TRBD2 aligns across 7 bases. V lost 6 bases to trimming and J lost 8 bases; unmatched junction nucleotides: 13. The CDR3 contains 15 residues. In germline, CDR1 is SEHNR, CDR2 FQNEAQ (reference sequence). CDR3 sequence reads: CASRRSSGNWDEQFF. CDR3 nucleotide sequence: TGTGCCAGCAGAAGATCTAGCGGTAACTGGGATGAGCAGTTCTTC.

In its sample, this clone was seen a few times. This chain connects TRBV27 to TRBJ2-1, with 8 bases identical to TRBD1. CDR3 length equals 14 residues. Germline V gene lookup returns CDR1 MNHEY and CDR2 SMNVEV (reference sequence). Trimming cost V 4 bases and J 5 bases; bases outside gene matches: 4. CDR3 in DNA: TGTGCCAGCAGTTCTTGGACAGGGAACAATGAGCAGTTCTTC. It codes for CASSSWTGNNEQFF.

This clone was seen once. The V call is TRBV14, the J call TRBJ2-5, with a weak D call TRBD2 (5 bases). Trimming removed 4 bases from V and 8 bases from J, with 17 bases in between. The CDR3 contains 14 residues. Germline-derived CDR1 and CDR2 are SGHDN and FVKESK. As DNA, the CDR3 is TGTGCCAGCAGCCCGTGGGAGCGAGCTAGTACCCAGTACTTC. Its translation: CASSPWERASTQYF.

The rearrangement joins TRBV19 to TRBJ2-1, with D perhaps being TRBD1 or TRBD2 (5 bases each). The CDR3 runs to 13 residues. Trimming shortened V by 9 bases and J by 0 bases, and 9 bases separated the two germline ends. In germline, CDR1 is LNHDA, CDR2 SQIVND (reference sequence). For the CDR3, the DNA is TGTGCCAGCGGGACGAGCTCCTACAATGAGCAGTTCTTC. It is translated as CASGTSSYNEQFF.

The chain links TRBV30 to TRBJ1-5; 10 nucleotides match TRBD1. With V trimmed by 2 bases and J by 0 bases, 1 base remained unmatched. The CDR3 is 15 amino acids. From germline, CDR1 is GTSNPN and CDR2 SVGIG (reference sequence). The CDR3 spells CAWSRDRGSNQPQHF. In nucleotides, the CDR3 is TGTGCCTGGAGTAGGGACAGGGGTAGCAATCAGCCCCAGCATTTT.

As for this clone: Other nucleotide sequences from this sample produce the same CDR3. The CDR3 DNA sequence: TGTGCCAGCAGCTTAAGCGGGAGTTACAATGAGCAGTTCTTC. This codes for CASSLSGSYNEQFF. The chain uses TRBV7-9 and TRBJ2-1; the match to TRBD2 covers 8 bases. Germline V CDR1 and CDR2: SEHNR, FQNEAQ (reference sequence). The junction had 1 base not matched to a gene; V was cut back by 2 bases and J by 4 bases. The CDR3 length is 14 residues.

This chain links TRBV15 with TRBJ2-7; D is uncertain. The germline CDR1 and CDR2 sequences are LNHNV and YYDKDF (reference sequence). This CDR3 has 15 residues. The V and J ends lost 3 bases and 2 bases respectively, with 14 bases between them. In DNA, the CDR3 is TGTGCCACCAGCAGTTCGGACGGGCTTCCCTACGAGCAGTACTTC. Residues: CATSSSDGLPYEQYF.

This chain joins TRBV21-1 and TRBJ1-4; the D call of TRBD1 is as the table states it, not checked on the DNA. TRBV21-1 is given as a pseudogene. CDR3 size: 17 residues. CDR3 sequence reads: CASSTRQATSTNEKLFF. CDR3 bases: TGTGCCAGCAGCACCCGACAGGCAACATCAACTAATGAAAAACTGTTTTTT.

V and J are TRBV7-9 and TRBJ2-1; possibly TRBD2 for D (5 bases). CDR1 and CDR2 from the germline V gene are SEHNR and FQNEAQ (reference sequence). The CDR3 spans 14 residues. The V end was cut by 6 bases, the J end by 8 bases, with 17 bases between. The CDR3 loop reads CASRNRGFVDEQFF. Here the CDR3 DNA reads TGTGCCAGCAGAAACAGAGGGTTCGTAGATGAGCAGTTCTTC.

The chain links TRBV7-9 to TRBJ2-2; D is uncertain. The V and J ends lost 2 bases and 0 bases respectively, with 13 bases between them. The CDR3 has 17 amino acids. The germline CDR1 and CDR2 sequences are SEHNR and FQNEAQ (reference sequence). CDR3 loop: CASSLWWAASNTGELFF. The CDR3 DNA is TGTGCCAGCAGCTTATGGTGGGCAGCCTCGAACACCGGGGAGCTGTTTTTT.

V gene TRBV27 combines with J gene TRBJ2-5; a possible D gene is TRBD1 (6 bases). V was shortened by 5 bases and J by 1 base, with 11 bases between the two germline ends. The CDR3 is made up of 14 amino acids. CDR1 and CDR2 (germline): MNHEY, SMNVEV (reference sequence). CDR3 sequence (DNA): TGTGCCAGCAGTACCCTAGGGGGCCAAGAGACCCAGTACTTC. As protein: CASSTLGGQETQYF.

The chain joins TRBV7-9 to TRBJ2-2; maybe TRBD1 (6 bases). Germline CDR1 reads SEHNR; CDR2 reads FQNEAQ (reference sequence). CDR3 length equals 16 residues. Trimming took 1 base from V and 2 from J, leaving 11 bases between them. For the CDR3, the DNA is TGTGCCAGCAGCTTAGTCGCAGGGGCAAACACCGGGGAGCTGTTTTTT. This codes for CASSLVAGANTGELFF.